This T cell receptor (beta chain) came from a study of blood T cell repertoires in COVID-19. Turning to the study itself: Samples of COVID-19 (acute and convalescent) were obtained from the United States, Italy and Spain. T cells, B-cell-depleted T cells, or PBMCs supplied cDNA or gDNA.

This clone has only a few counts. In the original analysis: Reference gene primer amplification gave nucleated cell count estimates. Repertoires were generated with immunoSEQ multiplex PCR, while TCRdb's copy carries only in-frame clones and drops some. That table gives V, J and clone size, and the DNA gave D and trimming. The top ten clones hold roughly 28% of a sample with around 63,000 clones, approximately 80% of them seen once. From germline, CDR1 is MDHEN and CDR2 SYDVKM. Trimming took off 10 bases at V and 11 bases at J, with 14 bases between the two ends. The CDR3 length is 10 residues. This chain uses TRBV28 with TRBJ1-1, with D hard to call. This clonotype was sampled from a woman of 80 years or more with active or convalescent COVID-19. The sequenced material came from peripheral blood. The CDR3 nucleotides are TGTGCCACCCACAGTTTCTACGCTTTCTTT. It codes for CATHSFYAFF.